These 15 T cell receptor beta chains were sequenced from one sample in a study of blood T cell repertoires in COVID-19. Libraries were prepared by immunoSEQ multiplex PCR; TCRdb keeps only in-frame clonotypes and omits some of them. The sample shows almost 500,000 clones, around 85% of them seen only once. Sample: PBMCs or T cells enriched from blood (not recorded which). These receptors were taken from a woman aged 55-69 years who had recovered from COVID-19.

V usage is TRBV30 and J usage is TRBJ2-1, with a possible D match to TRBD1 (6 bases). The germline V and J ends were trimmed by 2 bases and 8 bases, with 10 bases remaining between them. In germline, CDR1 is GTSNPN, CDR2 SVGIG (reference sequence). The CDR3 runs 12 residues. The CDR3 sequence is CAWSPQGYEQFF. The CDR3 DNA is TGTGCCTGGAGTCCCCAGGGGTATGAGCAGTTCTTC.

CDR3 coding DNA: TGTGCCAGCAGCTTAGGGTGGTCGGATTCACCCCTCCACTTT. Translated, it gives CASSLGWSDSPLHF. J is TRBJ1-6 and V is TRBV7-9; the D is unclear. Trimming shortened V by 1 base and J by 8 bases, and 9 bases separated the two germline ends. CDR3 size: 14 residues. Germline V gives CDR1 SEHNR, CDR2 FQNEAQ (reference sequence).

The rearrangement uses TRBV2 and TRBJ1-5; D is uncertain. Germline-derived CDR1 and CDR2 are SNHLY and FYNNEI. Deletions cut 3 bases from V and 4 bases from J, with 7 bases between. This CDR3 comprises 13 residues. CDR3 DNA sequence: TGTGCCAGCAGTGATCCTCTGAATCAGCCCCAGCATTTT. The encoded protein is CASSDPLNQPQHF.

In its sample, this clone was seen a few times. The rearrangement uses TRBV25-1 and TRBJ1-2, with 10 bases matching TRBD1. The CDR3 runs 15 residues. With V trimmed by 4 bases and J by 4 bases, 6 bases remained unmatched. Germline CDR1 reads MGHDK; CDR2 reads SYGVNS. CDR3 region: CASSVGTGDLYGYTF. DNA for the CDR3: TGTGCCAGCAGTGTCGGGACAGGGGACCTCTATGGCTACACCTTC.

The chain uses TRBV23-1 and TRBJ2-3, with D possibly matching TRBD1 (6 bases). TRBV23-1 is given ORF status, its function remaining uncertain. Trimming left V 8 bases short and J 2 bases short, with 23 bases between. CDR3 length: 17 amino acids. CDR3 residues: CASAPRDRINNTDTQYF. The CDR3 nucleotides are TGCGCCAGCGCCCCTCGCGACAGGATCAATAACACAGATACGCAGTATTTT.

The rearrangement joins TRBV6-5 to TRBJ2-1; D perhaps matches TRBD1 (6 bases). Germline V CDR1 and CDR2: MNHEY, SVGAGI. Between the trimmed V and J ends, which lost 6 bases and 2 bases, there was a span of 14 bases. The CDR3 spans 15 residues. In DNA, the CDR3 is TGTGCCAGCAGACGCCAGGGGCTGCCCTACAATGAGCAGTTCTTC. Amino acids: CASRRQGLPYNEQFF.

The rearrangement uses TRBV14 and TRBJ2-7, with 16 bases identical to TRBD2. CDR1 is SGHDN, CDR2 FVKESK, per germline. The ends lost 5 bases at V and 4 bases at J; junction bases unmatched: 14. The CDR3 sequence is 19 residues long. The CDR3 loop is CASSDGTSGGAIPYYEQYF. CDR3 coding DNA: TGTGCCAGCAGCGACGGGACTAGCGGGGGGGCGATCCCTTATTACGAGCAGTACTTC.

The rearrangement joins TRBV10-1 to TRBJ2-3; TRBD1 aligns across 8 bases. This CDR3 comprises 17 residues. Germline lookup yields CDR1 WNHNN and CDR2 SYGVQD (reference sequence). V dropped 3 bases and J dropped 0; count of bases not matched to a gene: 8. In nucleotides, the CDR3 is TGCGCCAGCAGTGATATTACAGGGGGGACGAGCACAGATACGCAGTATTTT. Amino acid sequence: CASSDITGGTSTDTQYF.

The chain couples TRBV10-3 to TRBJ1-2; 9 bases map to TRBD1. This CDR3 is built from 16 residues. Germline values: CDR1 ENHRY, CDR2 SYGVKD. V dropped 6 bases and J dropped 0; count of bases not matched to a gene: 8. The CDR3 DNA sequence: TGTGCCATCAGCCGGACAGGGGATTCGGCTAACTATGGCTACACCTTC. Protein: CAISRTGDSANYGYTF.

This chain links TRBV2 with TRBJ1-1; D may be TRBD1 (6 bases). This CDR3 spans 17 amino acids. The V and J ends lost 6 bases and 0 bases respectively, with 20 bases between them. CDR1 and CDR2 (germline): SNHLY, FYNNEI. The CDR3 here is CASSLRGMELMNTEAFF. Here the CDR3 DNA reads TGTGCCAGCAGCCTGAGGGGGATGGAGTTGATGAACACTGAAGCTTTCTTT.

The chain has TRBV7-9 and TRBJ2-7, with D perhaps TRBD1 (7 bases). The germline V gene has CDR1 SEHNR and CDR2 FQNEAQ (reference sequence). This CDR3 is built from 15 residues. V was shortened by 0 bases and J by 6 bases, with 15 bases between the two germline ends. CDR3 in DNA: TGTGCCAGCAGCTTAGCATCGCCAGGGGGAGGCGAGCAGTACTTC. Translated: CASSLASPGGGEQYF.

The chain recombines TRBV4-2 with TRBJ1-6, with a tentative D call TRBD1 (5 bases). Per germline, CDR1 LGHNA and CDR2 YNFKEQ. The CDR3 covers 15 residues. V was pared by 0 bases and J by 8 bases, with 11 bases between. The chain's CDR3 is CASSQEWGSDSPLHF. CDR3 bases: TGTGCCAGCAGCCAAGAGTGGGGCTCAGATTCACCCCTCCACTTT.

With respect to this clone: Other DNA sequences in this specimen translate into the identical CDR3. The chain recombines TRBV5-4 with TRBJ2-3; 7 nucleotides match TRBD1. V lost 4 bases, J lost 1 base, and 3 bases stayed unmatched. The CDR3 length is 14 residues. Per germline, CDR1 SGHNT and CDR2 YYREEE (reference sequence). This CDR3 is CASSPDRGTDTQYF. DNA of the CDR3: TGTGCCAGCAGCCCAGACAGGGGCACAGATACGCAGTATTTT.

This clone was picked up a small number of times. V gene TRBV5-1 combines with J gene TRBJ1-1; D may be TRBD1 (6 bases). This CDR3 has 14 amino acids. Germline V gene lookup returns CDR1 SGHRS and CDR2 YFSETQ. Trimming removed 4 bases at V and 1 base at J, with 11 bases between. The CDR3 is CASSPRGENTEAFF. CDR3 bases: TGCGCCAGCAGCCCCAGGGGAGAGAACACTGAAGCTTTCTTT.

This clone has a single count. This chain uses TRBV6-5 with TRBJ2-7, with TRBD1 matching 9 bases. The length of the CDR3 is 15 residues. CDR1 is MNHEY and CDR2 is SVGAGI in the germline V gene. Unmatched junction bases numbered 11, after V lost 7 bases and J lost 4 bases. This chain's CDR3 is CASKQGAQSIYEQYF. The DNA of the CDR3 is TGTGCCAGCAAACAGGGGGCGCAGTCCATTTACGAGCAGTACTTC.